A single TCR beta chain is shown here with its context. A junction end diverges from the germline sequence, so it may reflect a read error. This entry belongs to a study of blood T cells in healthy people across ages. Germline CDR1 and CDR2: MNHEY and SMNVEV (reference sequence). CDR3 length equals 18 residues. Then a second PCR, running about 7 to 11 cycles, was carried out with a sample-barcoded 5' primer and a J-beta primer mix. MiXCR, run by TCRdb on the 5' RACE reads, gives a single entry per CDR3 protein. The table records 630,000 or so distinct CDR3 sequences, about 34% of them present only once.

The sample was blood. J is TRBJ1-2 and V is TRBV27; TRBD1 matches 8 bases. The receptor comes from a woman at least 80 years old in good health. CDR3 region: CASSLHLGQARDFAGHTF. CDR3 bases: TGTGCCAGCAGTCTGCACTTGGGACAGGCGCGGGATTTTGCTGGCCACACCTTC.